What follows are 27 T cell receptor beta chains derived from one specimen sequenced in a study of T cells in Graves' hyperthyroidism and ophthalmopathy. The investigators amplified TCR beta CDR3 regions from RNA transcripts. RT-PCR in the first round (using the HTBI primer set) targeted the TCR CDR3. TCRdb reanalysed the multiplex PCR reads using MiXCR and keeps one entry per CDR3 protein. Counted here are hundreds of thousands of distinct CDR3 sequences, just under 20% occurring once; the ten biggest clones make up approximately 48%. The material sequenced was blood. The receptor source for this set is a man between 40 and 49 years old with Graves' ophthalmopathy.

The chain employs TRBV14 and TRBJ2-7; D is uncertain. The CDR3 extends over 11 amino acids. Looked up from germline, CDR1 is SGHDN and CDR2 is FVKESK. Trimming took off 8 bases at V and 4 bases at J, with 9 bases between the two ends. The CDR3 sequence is CASAAGYEQYF. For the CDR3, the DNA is TGTGCCAGCGCCGCAGGATACGAGCAGTACTTC.

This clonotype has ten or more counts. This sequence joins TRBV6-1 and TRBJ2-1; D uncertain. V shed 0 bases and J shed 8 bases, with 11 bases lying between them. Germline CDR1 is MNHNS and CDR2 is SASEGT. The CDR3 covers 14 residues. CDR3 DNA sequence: TGTGCCAGCAGTGAAGCATGGCTATCCGATGAGCAGTTCTTC. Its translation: CASSEAWLSDEQFF.

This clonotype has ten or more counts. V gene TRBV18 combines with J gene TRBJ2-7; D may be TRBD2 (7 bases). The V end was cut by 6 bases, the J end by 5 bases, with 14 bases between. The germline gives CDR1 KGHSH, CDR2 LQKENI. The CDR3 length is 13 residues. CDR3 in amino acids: CASSRQGGDEQYF. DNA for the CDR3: TGTGCCAGCTCTCGTCAAGGGGGGGACGAGCAGTACTTC.

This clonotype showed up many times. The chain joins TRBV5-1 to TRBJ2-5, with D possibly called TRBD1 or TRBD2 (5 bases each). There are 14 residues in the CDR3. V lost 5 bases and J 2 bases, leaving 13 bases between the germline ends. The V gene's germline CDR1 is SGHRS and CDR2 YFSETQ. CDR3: CASSPGTLQETQYF. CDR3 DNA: TGCGCCAGCAGTCCCGGGACCCTACAAGAGACCCAGTACTTC.

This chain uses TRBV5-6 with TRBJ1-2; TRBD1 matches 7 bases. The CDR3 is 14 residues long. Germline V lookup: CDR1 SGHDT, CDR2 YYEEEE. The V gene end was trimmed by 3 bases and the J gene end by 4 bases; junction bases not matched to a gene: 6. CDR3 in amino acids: CASSWTGSSYGYTF. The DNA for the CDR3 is TGTGCCAGCAGCTGGACAGGTTCCTCCTATGGCTACACCTTC.

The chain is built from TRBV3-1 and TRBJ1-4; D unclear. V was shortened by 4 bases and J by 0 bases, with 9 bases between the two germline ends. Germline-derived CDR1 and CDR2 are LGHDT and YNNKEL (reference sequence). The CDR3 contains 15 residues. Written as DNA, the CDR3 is TGTGCCAGCAGCCCCCAGTGGTCAACTAATGAAAAACTGTTTTTT. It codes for CASSPQWSTNEKLFF.

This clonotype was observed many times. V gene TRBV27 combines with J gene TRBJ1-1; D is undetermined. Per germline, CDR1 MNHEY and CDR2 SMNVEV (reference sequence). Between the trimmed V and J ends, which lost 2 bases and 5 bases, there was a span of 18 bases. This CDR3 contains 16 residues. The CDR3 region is CASSLPPVGPRTEAFF. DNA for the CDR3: TGTGCCAGCAGTTTACCCCCAGTAGGGCCCAGGACTGAAGCTTTCTTT.

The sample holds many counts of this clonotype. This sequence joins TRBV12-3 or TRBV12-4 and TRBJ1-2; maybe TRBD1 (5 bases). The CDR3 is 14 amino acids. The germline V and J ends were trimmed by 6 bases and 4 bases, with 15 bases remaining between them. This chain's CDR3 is CASSLQGSPYGYTF. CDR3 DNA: TGTGCCAGCAGCCTCCAGGGCTCCCCCTATGGCTACACCTTC.

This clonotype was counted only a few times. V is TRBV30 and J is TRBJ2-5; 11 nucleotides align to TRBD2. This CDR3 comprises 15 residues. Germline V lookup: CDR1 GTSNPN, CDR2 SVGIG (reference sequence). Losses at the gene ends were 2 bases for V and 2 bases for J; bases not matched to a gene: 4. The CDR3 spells CAWSTRLAGQETQYF. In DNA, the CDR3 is TGTGCCTGGAGTACTCGACTAGCGGGGCAAGAGACCCAGTACTTC.

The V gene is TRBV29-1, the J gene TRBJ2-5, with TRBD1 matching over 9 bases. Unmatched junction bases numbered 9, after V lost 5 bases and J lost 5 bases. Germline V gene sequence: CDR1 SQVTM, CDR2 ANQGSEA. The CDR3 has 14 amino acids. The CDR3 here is CSVSTGGTGETQYF. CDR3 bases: TGCAGCGTTTCAACAGGGGGCACGGGGGAGACCCAGTACTTC.

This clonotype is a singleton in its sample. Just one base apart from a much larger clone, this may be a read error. CDR3 sequence reads: CVSSLPGGQELFF. In DNA form, the CDR3 reads TGTGTCAGCAGCTTACCCGGCGGGCAGGAGCTGTTTTTT. This sequence joins TRBV7-3 and TRBJ2-2; tentative D call: TRBD2 (5 bases). CDR1 is SGHTA, CDR2 FQGTGA, per germline. The CDR3 is 13 residues long.

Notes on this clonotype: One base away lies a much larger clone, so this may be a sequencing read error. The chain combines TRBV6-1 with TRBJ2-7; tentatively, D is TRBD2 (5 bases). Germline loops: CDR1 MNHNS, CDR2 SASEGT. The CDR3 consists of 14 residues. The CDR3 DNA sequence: TGTGCCAGCACCAACGGGGTGCTTCTATACGAGCAGTGCTTC. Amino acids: CASTNGVLLYEQCF.

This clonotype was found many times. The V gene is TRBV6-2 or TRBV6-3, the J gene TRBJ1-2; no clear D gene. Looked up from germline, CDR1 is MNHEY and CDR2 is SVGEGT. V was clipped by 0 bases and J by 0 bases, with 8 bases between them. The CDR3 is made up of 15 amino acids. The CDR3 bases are TGTGCCAGCAGTTACTCGACGTGGTCTAACTATGGCTACACCTTC. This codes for CASSYSTWSNYGYTF.

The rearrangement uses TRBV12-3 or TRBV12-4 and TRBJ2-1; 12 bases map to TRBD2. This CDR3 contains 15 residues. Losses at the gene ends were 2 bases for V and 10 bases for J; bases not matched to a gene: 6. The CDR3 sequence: CASSLSLAGGLEQFF. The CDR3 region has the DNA TGTGCCAGCAGTTTAAGTCTAGCGGGGGGGCTCGAGCAGTTCTTC.

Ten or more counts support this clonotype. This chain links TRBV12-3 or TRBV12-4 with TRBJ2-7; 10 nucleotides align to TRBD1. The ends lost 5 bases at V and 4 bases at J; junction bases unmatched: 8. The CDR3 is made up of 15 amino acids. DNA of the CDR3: TGTGCCAGCAGTCGGGGACAGGGGATTTCTTACGAGCAGTACTTC. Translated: CASSRGQGISYEQYF.

In DNA form, the CDR3 reads TGTGCCATCCGGAACACAGATACGCAGTATTTT. It yields the protein CAIRNTDTQYF. V gene TRBV10-3 combines with J gene TRBJ2-3; D is ambiguous. There are 11 residues in the CDR3. CDR1 ENHRY and CDR2 SYGVKD come from the germline V gene. Trimming removed 8 bases from V and 2 bases from J, with 5 bases in between.

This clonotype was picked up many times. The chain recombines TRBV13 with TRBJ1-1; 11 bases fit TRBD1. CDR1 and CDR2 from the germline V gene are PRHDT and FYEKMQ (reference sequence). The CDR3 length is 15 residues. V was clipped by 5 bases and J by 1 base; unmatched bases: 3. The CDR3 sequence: CASSRTGGGNTEAFF. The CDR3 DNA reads TGTGCCAGCAGCCGGACAGGGGGCGGGAACACTGAAGCTTTCTTT.

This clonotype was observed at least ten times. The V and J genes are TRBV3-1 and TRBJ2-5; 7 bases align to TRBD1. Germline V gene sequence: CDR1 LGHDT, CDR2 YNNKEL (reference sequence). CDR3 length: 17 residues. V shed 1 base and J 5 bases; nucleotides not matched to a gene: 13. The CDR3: CASSQATSYRGHETQYF. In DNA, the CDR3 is TGTGCCAGCAGCCAAGCAACCTCCTACAGGGGACACGAGACCCAGTACTTC.

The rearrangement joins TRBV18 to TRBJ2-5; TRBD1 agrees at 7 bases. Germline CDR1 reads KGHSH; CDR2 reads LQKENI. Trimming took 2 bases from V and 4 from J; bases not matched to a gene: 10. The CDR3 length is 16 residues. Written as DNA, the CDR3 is TGTGCCAGCTCACCATTACCGACAGGGTTGAGAGAGACCCAGTACTTC. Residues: CASSPLPTGLRETQYF.

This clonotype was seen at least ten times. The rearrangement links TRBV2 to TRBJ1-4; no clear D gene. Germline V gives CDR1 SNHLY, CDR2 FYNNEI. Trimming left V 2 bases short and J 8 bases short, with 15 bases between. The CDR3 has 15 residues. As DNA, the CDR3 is TGTGCCAGCAGTGAATTTAATAGAGAAGGGGAAAAACTGTTTTTT. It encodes CASSEFNREGEKLFF.

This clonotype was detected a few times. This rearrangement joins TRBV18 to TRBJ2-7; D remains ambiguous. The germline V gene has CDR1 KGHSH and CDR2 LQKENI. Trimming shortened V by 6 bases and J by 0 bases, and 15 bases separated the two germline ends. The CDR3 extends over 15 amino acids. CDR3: CASSISGSLSYEQYF. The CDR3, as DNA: TGTGCCAGCTCTATATCAGGATCCCTCTCCTACGAGCAGTACTTC.

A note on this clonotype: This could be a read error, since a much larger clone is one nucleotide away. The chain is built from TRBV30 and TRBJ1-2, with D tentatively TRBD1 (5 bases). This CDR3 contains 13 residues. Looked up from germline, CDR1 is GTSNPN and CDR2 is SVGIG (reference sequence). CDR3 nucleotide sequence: TGTGCCTGGAGTGGAGAGGGAGGACATGGCCACACCTTC. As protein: CAWSGEGGHGHTF.

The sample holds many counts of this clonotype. DNA for the CDR3: TGCGCCAGCAGCATTTCTAGGGGGACAGATACGCAGTATTTT. It specifies CASSISRGTDTQYF. The chain recombines TRBV5-1 with TRBJ2-3; D might be TRBD1 (6 bases). Between the trimmed V and J ends, which lost 4 bases and 3 bases, there was a span of 12 bases. There are 14 residues in the CDR3. Germline CDR1 is SGHRS and CDR2 is YFSETQ.

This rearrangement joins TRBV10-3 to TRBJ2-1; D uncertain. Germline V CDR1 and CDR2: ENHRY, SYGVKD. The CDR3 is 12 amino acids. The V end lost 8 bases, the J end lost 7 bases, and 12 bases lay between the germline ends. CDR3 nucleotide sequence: TGTGCCATCGTAGACGGTAGTAATGAGCAGTTCTTC. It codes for CAIVDGSNEQFF.

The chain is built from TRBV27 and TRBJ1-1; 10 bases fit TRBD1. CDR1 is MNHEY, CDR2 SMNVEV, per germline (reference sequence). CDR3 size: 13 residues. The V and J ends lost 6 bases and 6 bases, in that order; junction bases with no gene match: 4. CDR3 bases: TGTGCCAGCAGGGGACAGGGGAGCGCTGAAGCTTTCTTT. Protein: CASRGQGSAEAFF.

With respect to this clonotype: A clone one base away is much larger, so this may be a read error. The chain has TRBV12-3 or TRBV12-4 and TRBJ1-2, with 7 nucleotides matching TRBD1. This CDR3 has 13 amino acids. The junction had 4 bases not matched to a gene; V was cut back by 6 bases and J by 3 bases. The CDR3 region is CASSSGTDYGYTF. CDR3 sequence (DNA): TGTGCCAGCAGCTCCGGGACAGACTATGGCTACACCTTC.

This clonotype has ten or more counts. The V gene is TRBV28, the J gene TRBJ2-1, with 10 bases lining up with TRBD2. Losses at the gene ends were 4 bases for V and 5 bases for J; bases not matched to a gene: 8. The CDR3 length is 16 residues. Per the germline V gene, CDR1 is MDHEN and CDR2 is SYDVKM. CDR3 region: CASSSPVLAGDNEQFF. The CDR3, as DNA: TGTGCCAGCAGTTCCCCCGTCCTAGCGGGGGACAATGAGCAGTTCTTC. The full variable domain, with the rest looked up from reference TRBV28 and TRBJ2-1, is DVKVTQSSRYLVKRTGEKVFLECVQDMDHENMFWYRQDPGLGLRLIYFSYDVKMKEKGDIPEGYSVSREKKERFSLILESASTNQTSMYLCASSSPVLAGDNEQFFGPGTRLTVL.